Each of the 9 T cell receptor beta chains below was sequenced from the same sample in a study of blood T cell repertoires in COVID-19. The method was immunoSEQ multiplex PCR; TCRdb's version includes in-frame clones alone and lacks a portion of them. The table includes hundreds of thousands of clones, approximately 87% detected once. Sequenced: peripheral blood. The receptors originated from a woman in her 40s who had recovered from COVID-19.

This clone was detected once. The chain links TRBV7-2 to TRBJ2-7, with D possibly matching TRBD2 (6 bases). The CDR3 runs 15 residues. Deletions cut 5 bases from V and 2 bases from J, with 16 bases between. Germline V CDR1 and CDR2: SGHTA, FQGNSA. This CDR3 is CASSPSGGEAYEQYF. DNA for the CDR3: TGTGCCAGCAGCCCAAGCGGCGGGGAAGCCTACGAGCAGTACTTC. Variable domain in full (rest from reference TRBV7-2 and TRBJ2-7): GAGVSQSPSNKVTEKGKDVELRCDPISGHTALYWYRQSLGQGLEFLIYFQGNSAPDKSGLPSDRFSAERTGGSVSTLTIQRTQQEDSAVYLCASSPSGGEAYEQYFGPGTRLTVT.

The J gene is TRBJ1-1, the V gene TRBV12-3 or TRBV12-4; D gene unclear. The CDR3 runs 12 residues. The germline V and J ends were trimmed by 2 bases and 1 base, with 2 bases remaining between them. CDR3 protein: CASSLQNTEAFF. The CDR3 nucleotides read TGTGCCAGCAGTTTACAGAACACTGAAGCTTTCTTT.

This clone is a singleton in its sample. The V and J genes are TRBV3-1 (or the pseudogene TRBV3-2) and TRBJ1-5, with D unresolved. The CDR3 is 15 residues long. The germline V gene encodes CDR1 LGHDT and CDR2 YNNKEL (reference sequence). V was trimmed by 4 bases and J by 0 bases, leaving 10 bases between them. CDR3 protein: CASSPLAGSNQPQHF. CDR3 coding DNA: TGTGCCAGCAGCCCTTTGGCAGGTAGCAATCAGCCCCAGCATTTT.

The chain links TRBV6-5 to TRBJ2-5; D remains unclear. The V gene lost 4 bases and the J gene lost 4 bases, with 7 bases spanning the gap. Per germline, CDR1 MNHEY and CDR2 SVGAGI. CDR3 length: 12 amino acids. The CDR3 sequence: CASSSPRETQYF. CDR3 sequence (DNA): TGTGCCAGCAGTTCTCCCCGAGAGACCCAGTACTTC.

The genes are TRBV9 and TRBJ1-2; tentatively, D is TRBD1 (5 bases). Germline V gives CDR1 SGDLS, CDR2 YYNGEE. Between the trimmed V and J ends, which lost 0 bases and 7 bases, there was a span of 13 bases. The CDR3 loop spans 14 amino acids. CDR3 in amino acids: CASSVGSGTLGYTF. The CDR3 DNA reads TGTGCCAGCAGCGTAGGGTCTGGGACTCTTGGCTACACCTTC.

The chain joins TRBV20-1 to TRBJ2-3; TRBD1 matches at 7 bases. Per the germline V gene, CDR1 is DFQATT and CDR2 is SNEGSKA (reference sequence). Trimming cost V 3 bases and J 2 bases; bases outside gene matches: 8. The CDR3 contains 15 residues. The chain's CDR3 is CSASPDRALTDTQYF. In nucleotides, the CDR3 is TGCAGTGCTAGTCCCGACAGGGCCCTCACAGATACGCAGTATTTT.

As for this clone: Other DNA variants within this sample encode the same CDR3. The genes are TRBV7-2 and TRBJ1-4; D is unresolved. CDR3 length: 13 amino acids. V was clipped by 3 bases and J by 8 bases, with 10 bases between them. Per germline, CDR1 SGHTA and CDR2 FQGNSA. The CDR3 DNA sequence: TGTGCCAGCAGCTTGGAGCCGAACGAAAAACTGTTTTTT. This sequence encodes CASSLEPNEKLFF. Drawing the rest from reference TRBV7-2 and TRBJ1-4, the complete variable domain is GAGVSQSPSNKVTEKGKDVELRCDPISGHTALYWYRQSLGQGLEFLIYFQGNSAPDKSGLPSDRFSAERTGGSVSTLTIQRTQQEDSAVYLCASSLEPNEKLFFGSGTQLSVL.

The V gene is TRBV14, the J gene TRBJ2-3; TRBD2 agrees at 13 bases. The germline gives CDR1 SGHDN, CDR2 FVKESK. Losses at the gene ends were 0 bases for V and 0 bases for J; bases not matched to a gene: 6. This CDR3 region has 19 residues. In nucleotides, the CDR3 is TGTGCCAGCAGCCAAGAGAATCGGGGACTAGCGGGGAGCACAGATACGCAGTATTTT. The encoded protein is CASSQENRGLAGSTDTQYF. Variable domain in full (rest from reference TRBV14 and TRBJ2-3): EAGVTQFPSHSVIEKGQTVTLRCDPISGHDNLYWYRRVMGKEIKFLLHFVKESKQDESGMPNNRFLAERTGGTYSTLKVQPAELEDSGVYFCASSQENRGLAGSTDTQYFGPGTRLTVL.

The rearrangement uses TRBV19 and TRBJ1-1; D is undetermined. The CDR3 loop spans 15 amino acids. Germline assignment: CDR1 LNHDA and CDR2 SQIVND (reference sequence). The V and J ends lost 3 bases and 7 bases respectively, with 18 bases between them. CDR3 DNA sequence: TGTGCCAGTAGTATCAGGTTCCGGGGATCCTTTGAAGCTTTCTTT. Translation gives CASSIRFRGSFEAFF.